Shown below are 27 T cell receptor beta chains from a single sample sequenced in a study of T cell repertoires in cytomegalovirus infection. TCRdb independently ran MiXCR on the reads; one entry per CDR3 protein. The data show 45,000 to 55,000 distinct CDR3 sequences, 20% to 25% seen once. Antigens for these TCRs are unknown. The sample here was CD8+ T cells from cultured PBMCs, taken from culture after CMV antigen stimulation. Receptor source: a human donor in good health (CMV status not recorded). Some clones in this sample may be carry-over from other donors' samples.

The chain couples TRBV6-2 or TRBV6-3 to TRBJ2-7; tentatively, D is TRBD2 (5 bases). V was clipped by 3 bases and J by 3 bases, with 12 bases between them. Germline-derived CDR1 and CDR2 are MNHEY and SVGEGT. The CDR3 is 14 amino acids. This CDR3 reads CASSYEGSYYEQYF. The CDR3 nucleotides are TGTGCCAGCAGTTATGAAGGGAGCTACTACGAGCAGTACTTC.

V usage is TRBV19 and J usage is TRBJ1-1; D uncertain. The CDR3 has 14 residues. Germline-derived CDR1 and CDR2 are LNHDA and SQIVND (reference sequence). V lost 3 bases and J 0 bases, leaving 8 bases between the germline ends. CDR3 nucleotide sequence: TGTGCCAGTAGTATTTCGGATCTGAACACTGAAGCTTTCTTT. Encoded protein: CASSISDLNTEAFF.

The rearrangement links TRBV29-1 to TRBJ2-7; 7 bases are shared with TRBD1. Germline values: CDR1 SQVTM, CDR2 ANQGSEA. With V trimmed by 4 bases and J by 7 bases, 7 bases remained unmatched. The CDR3 contains 12 residues. The CDR3 coding sequence is TGCAGCGTTGTAGAAGGGGGCTGGGAGCAGTACTTC. Its translation: CSVVEGGWEQYF.

The chain is built from TRBV7-8 and TRBJ2-5; 9 bases map to TRBD1. Germline CDR1 SGHVS, CDR2 FQNEAQ. The CDR3 covers 15 residues. After removal of 5 bases from V and 0 bases from J, the junction contained 4 bases not matched to a gene. The CDR3 DNA reads TGTGCCAGCAGCACCGGGACAGGGTACCAAGAGACCCAGTACTTC. Its translation: CASSTGTGYQETQYF.

The rearrangement joins TRBV7-8 to TRBJ1-2; D remains unclear. The CDR3 runs 14 residues. The V gene's germline CDR1 is SGHVS and CDR2 FQNEAQ. V was trimmed by 5 bases and J by 0 bases, leaving 10 bases between them. CDR3 DNA sequence: TGTGCCAGCAGCCCCGACACTTCTAACTATGGCTACACCTTC. Translation: CASSPDTSNYGYTF.

This clonotype has just a few counts. The V and J genes are TRBV12-3 or TRBV12-4 and TRBJ2-6; D is undetermined. CDR3 size: 12 residues. V was pared by 11 bases and J by 2 bases, with 7 bases between. CDR3 nucleotides: TGTGCCGTTAGTCCTGGGGCCAACGTCCTGACTTTC. Translating gives CAVSPGANVLTF.

This rearrangement joins TRBV4-1 to TRBJ1-2; D unresolved. This CDR3 spans 16 amino acids. Germline V gives CDR1 MGHRA, CDR2 YSYEKL. The germline V and J ends were trimmed by 4 bases and 4 bases, with 19 bases remaining between them. The CDR3 region has the DNA TGCGCCAGCAGCCTCAACGCGGCGTCTGAGGGCTATGGCTACACCTTC. Translated: CASSLNAASEGYGYTF.

This clonotype was recorded a few times. This sequence joins TRBV2 and TRBJ2-1; 11 bases are shared with TRBD2. Trimming cost V 5 bases and J 2 bases; bases outside gene matches: 5. Germline V CDR1 and CDR2: SNHLY, FYNNEI. The CDR3 contains 16 residues. CDR3 coding DNA: TGTGCCAGCAGTCCCGTAGCGGGGGGGGCCTACAATGAGCAGTTCTTC. Its protein product is CASSPVAGGAYNEQFF. Based on the CDR3 plus reference TRBV2 and TRBJ2-1, the full variable domain is EPEVTQTPSHQVTQMGQEVILRCVPISNHLYFYWYRQILGQKVEFLVSFYNNEISEKSEIFDDQFSVERPDGSNFTLKIRSTKLEDSAMYFCASSPVAGGAYNEQFFGPGTRLTVL.

This clonotype has more than one count but fewer than ten. The chain couples TRBV6-8 to TRBJ1-1, with D uncertain. Germline V gives CDR1 MNHGY, CDR2 SAAAGT. This CDR3 spans 16 amino acids. V dropped 6 bases and J dropped 4 bases, with 21 bases sitting between them. The CDR3 sequence is CASSPKGLGLVTEAFF. In DNA, the CDR3 is TGTGCCAGCAGCCCGAAAGGGTTGGGGTTGGTCACTGAAGCTTTCTTT.

The CDR3 region is CASSYDRTGGTGELFF. Here the CDR3 DNA reads TGTGCCAGCAGTTACGACCGGACAGGGGGCACCGGGGAGCTGTTTTTT. The chain is built from TRBV6-2 or TRBV6-3 and TRBJ2-2; TRBD1 matches 10 bases. CDR1 is MNHEY and CDR2 is SVGEGT in the germline V gene. This CDR3 is 16 amino acids long. V dropped 2 bases and J dropped 4; count of bases not matched to a gene: 4.

The chain couples TRBV7-8 to TRBJ1-1, with 7 bases fitting TRBD1. V was clipped by 4 bases and J by 1 base; unmatched bases: 12. The CDR3 covers 17 residues. Germline V CDR1 and CDR2: SGHVS, FQNEAQ. The CDR3 loop is CASSSRTAYRGNTEAFF. The CDR3 DNA reads as TGTGCCAGCAGCTCCCGGACAGCCTACAGGGGGAACACTGAAGCTTTCTTT.

The chain combines TRBV4-3 with TRBJ2-7; 8 bases align to TRBD1. V shed 3 bases and J 6 bases; nucleotides not matched to a gene: 4. This CDR3 has 13 residues. Per germline, CDR1 LGHNA and CDR2 YSLEER. CDR3: CASSQRTGREQYF. The CDR3 DNA sequence: TGCGCCAGCAGCCAGCGGACAGGGCGCGAGCAGTACTTC.

V and J are TRBV4-3 and TRBJ1-3; a weak D match, TRBD1 (5 bases). The ends were cut back, 4 bases at V and 2 bases at J, with 12 bases in the middle. The CDR3 has 15 amino acids. The V gene's germline CDR1 is LGHNA and CDR2 YSLEER. The CDR3, as DNA: TGCGCCAGCAGCCCGGACGGGGGGGCTGGAAACACCATATATTTT. Translation gives CASSPDGGAGNTIYF.

This clonotype was seen more than once but under ten times. The DNA of the CDR3 is TGCGCCAGCAGCCAGGAGGACAGGGGGCTGAACAATGAGCAGTTCTTC. This translates into CASSQEDRGLNNEQFF. The rearrangement joins TRBV4-3 to TRBJ2-1, with 11 bases that match TRBD1. The CDR3 runs 16 residues. Per the germline V gene, CDR1 is LGHNA and CDR2 is YSLEER. V lost 3 bases to trimming and J lost 5 bases; unmatched junction nucleotides: 6.

This clonotype turned up a few times. V gene TRBV6-5 combines with J gene TRBJ1-1; D gene uncertain. Trimming shortened V by 7 bases and J by 3 bases, and 9 bases separated the two germline ends. CDR1 is MNHEY, CDR2 SVGAGI, per germline. The CDR3 is 12 residues long. The CDR3 DNA follows: TGTGCCAGCAAGGAGCTAGACACTGAAGCTTTCTTT. It is translated as CASKELDTEAFF.

This clonotype was seen once. V and J are TRBV11-2 and TRBJ1-1; 10 nucleotides align to TRBD1. CDR3 size: 17 residues. CDR1 and CDR2 from the germline V gene are SGHAT and FQNNGV. With V trimmed by 2 bases and J by 4 bases, 10 bases remained unmatched. In DNA, the CDR3 is TGTGCCAGCAGCTTAATCGGACAGGGGGGTTGGGGCACTGAAGCTTTCTTT. This encodes CASSLIGQGGWGTEAFF.

This chain uses TRBV19 with TRBJ2-1, with D tentatively TRBD2 (5 bases). Trimming removed 6 bases from V and 0 bases from J, with 12 bases in between. Germline values: CDR1 LNHDA, CDR2 SQIVND (reference sequence). CDR3 size: 15 residues. Written as DNA, the CDR3 is TGTGCCAGTAGCTATGCGAGCGGCTCCTACAATGAGCAGTTCTTC. Amino acids: CASSYASGSYNEQFF.

This clonotype came up a few times. V gene TRBV7-6 combines with J gene TRBJ2-1; TRBD2 matches 12 bases. Germline loops: CDR1 SGHVS, CDR2 FNYEAQ. The CDR3 has 15 residues. J was trimmed by 8 bases and V by 4 bases; bases with no gene match: 6. CDR3 sequence: CASSSSGGAYHEQFF. In DNA, the CDR3 is TGTGCCAGCAGCTCTAGCGGGGGGGCCTATCATGAGCAGTTCTTC.

This clonotype qualifies as medium-sized (0.01 to 0.1%). This sequence joins TRBV12-3 or TRBV12-4 and TRBJ1-5, with TRBD1 identical over 7 bases. The V gene end was trimmed by 7 bases and the J gene end by 4 bases; junction bases not matched to a gene: 4. The CDR3 length is 13 residues. The chain's CDR3 is CASTPTGNQPQHF. As DNA, the CDR3 is TGTGCCAGCACCCCGACAGGGAATCAGCCCCAGCATTTT.

V and J are TRBV6-4 and TRBJ1-1; TRBD1 aligns across 8 bases. Germline-derived CDR1 and CDR2 are MRHNA and SNTAGT. With 4 bases clipped from V and 4 bases from J, the junction kept 8 bases outside the gene matches. The CDR3 extends over 15 amino acids. CDR3 in DNA: TGTGCCAGCAGTGCCCGTGGACAGGGAGGCACTGAAGCTTTCTTT. Residues: CASSARGQGGTEAFF.

The rearrangement joins TRBV6-2 or TRBV6-3 to TRBJ2-3; D might be TRBD2 (5 bases). Per the germline V gene, CDR1 is MNHEY and CDR2 is SVGEGT. Trimming removed 1 base at V and 1 base at J, with 12 bases between. The CDR3 covers 16 residues. The CDR3 here is CASSYFLARGTDTQYF. DNA for the CDR3: TGTGCCAGCAGTTACTTCCTAGCCAGAGGCACAGATACGCAGTATTTT.

The J gene is TRBJ2-2, the V gene TRBV25-1; the match to TRBD2 covers 11 bases. The CDR3 totals 16 residues. The germline gives CDR1 MGHDK, CDR2 SYGVNS. Trimming at V came to 5 bases and at J to 3 bases, leaving 5 bases not matched to a gene. Here the CDR3 DNA reads TGTGCCAGCAGTCCTACTAGCGGGGGTCACACCGGGGAGCTGTTTTTT. This gives the protein CASSPTSGGHTGELFF.

The chain recombines TRBV7-2 with TRBJ1-1; D possibly corresponds to TRBD1 (6 bases). Germline lookup yields CDR1 SGHTA and CDR2 FQGNSA. This CDR3 is built from 15 residues. The V end was cut by 5 bases, the J end by 3 bases, with 16 bases between. In nucleotides, the CDR3 is TGTGCCAGCAGCCTTCGGCAGGGGATAGACACTGAAGCTTTCTTT. It codes for CASSLRQGIDTEAFF.

This clonotype has ten or more counts. This chain joins TRBV7-2 and TRBJ2-2; D is uncertain. Trimming took off 6 bases at V and 5 bases at J, with 4 bases between the two ends. CDR1 SGHTA and CDR2 FQGNSA come from the germline V gene. The CDR3 contains 11 residues. For the CDR3, the DNA is TGTGCCAGCAGTAGGACCGGGGAGCTGTTTTTT. This encodes CASSRTGELFF.

This clonotype showed up just a few times. The genes are TRBV7-2 and TRBJ2-7, with a weak D call TRBD2 (5 bases). The CDR3 has 14 amino acids. Germline CDR1 and CDR2: SGHTA and FQGNSA. V was pared by 4 bases and J by 1 base, with 11 bases between. CDR3 DNA sequence: TGTGCCAGCAGCTCGGACTGGGATTCCTACGAGCAGTACTTC. This gives the protein CASSSDWDSYEQYF.

This chain joins TRBV7-2 and TRBJ2-2; maybe TRBD1 (5 bases). This CDR3 has 17 residues. V was shortened by 1 base and J by 2 bases, with 14 bases between the two germline ends. The germline CDR1 and CDR2 sequences are SGHTA and FQGNSA. The CDR3 sequence is CASSLEAGQINTGELFF. The CDR3 region has the DNA TGTGCCAGCAGCTTAGAAGCAGGGCAGATCAACACCGGGGAGCTGTTTTTT.

The chain uses TRBV6-6 and TRBJ1-5; possible D gene TRBD1, 5 bases. Germline CDR1 is MNHNY and CDR2 is SVGAGI (reference sequence). V gave up 2 bases and J gave up 11 bases, with 25 bases separating them. The CDR3 spans 17 residues. This CDR3 reads CASSYLPGLRVGAAQHF. In DNA form, the CDR3 reads TGTGCCAGCAGTTACCTACCGGGACTTCGGGTGGGTGCAGCCCAGCATTTT.